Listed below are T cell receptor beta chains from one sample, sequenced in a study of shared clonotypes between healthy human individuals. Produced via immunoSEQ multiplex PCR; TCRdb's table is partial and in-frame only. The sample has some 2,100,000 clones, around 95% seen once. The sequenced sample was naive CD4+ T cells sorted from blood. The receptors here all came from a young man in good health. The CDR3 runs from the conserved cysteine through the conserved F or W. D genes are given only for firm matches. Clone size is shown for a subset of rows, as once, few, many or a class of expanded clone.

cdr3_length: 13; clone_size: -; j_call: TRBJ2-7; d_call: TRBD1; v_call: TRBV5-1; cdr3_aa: CASSGGQNYEQYF; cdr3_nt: TGCGCCAGCAGCGGGGGACAGAACTACGAGCAGTACTTC
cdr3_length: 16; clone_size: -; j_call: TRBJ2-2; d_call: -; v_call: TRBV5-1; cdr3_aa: CASSLDRTGHTGELFF; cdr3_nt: TGCGCCAGCAGCTTGGATCGTACAGGGCACACCGGGGAGCTGTTTTTT
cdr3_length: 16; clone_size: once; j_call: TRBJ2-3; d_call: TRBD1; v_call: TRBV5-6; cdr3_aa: CASSSGTASSTDTQYF; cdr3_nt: TGTGCCAGCAGCTCTGGGACAGCTTCTAGCACAGATACGCAGTATTTT
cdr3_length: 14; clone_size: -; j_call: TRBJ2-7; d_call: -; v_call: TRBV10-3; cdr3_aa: CAISESAETYEQYF; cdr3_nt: TGTGCCATCAGTGAGTCCGCCGAAACCTACGAGCAGTACTTC
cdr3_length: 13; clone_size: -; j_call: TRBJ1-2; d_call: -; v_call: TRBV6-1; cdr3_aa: CASSQRGDYGYTF; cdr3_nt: TGTGCCAGCAGCCAGAGAGGAGACTATGGCTACACCTTC
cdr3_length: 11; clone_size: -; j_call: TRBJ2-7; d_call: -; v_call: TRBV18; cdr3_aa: CASSPRYEQYF; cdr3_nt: TGTGCCAGCTCACCTCGTTACGAGCAGTACTTC
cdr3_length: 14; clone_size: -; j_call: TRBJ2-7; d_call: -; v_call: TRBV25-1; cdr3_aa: CASSEGGLSYEQYF; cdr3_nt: TGTGCCAGCAGTGAAGGGGGCCTATCCTACGAGCAGTACTTC
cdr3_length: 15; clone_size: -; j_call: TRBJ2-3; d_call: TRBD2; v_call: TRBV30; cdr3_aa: CAWSPSGAQGDTQYF; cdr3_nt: TGTGCCTGGAGTCCCAGCGGGGCGCAGGGAGATACGCAGTATTTT
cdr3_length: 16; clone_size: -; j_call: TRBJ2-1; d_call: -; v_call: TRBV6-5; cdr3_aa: CASSYFGRSSYNEQFF; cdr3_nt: TGTGCCAGCAGTTACTTTGGGCGGAGCTCCTACAATGAGCAGTTCTTC
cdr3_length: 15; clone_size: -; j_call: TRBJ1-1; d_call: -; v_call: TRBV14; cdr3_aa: CASSQARGPNTEAFF; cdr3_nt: TGTGCCAGCAGCCAAGCCAGGGGCCCGAACACTGAAGCTTTCTTT
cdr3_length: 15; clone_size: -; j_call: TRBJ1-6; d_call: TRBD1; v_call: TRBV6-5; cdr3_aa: CASGVGQGLNSPLHF; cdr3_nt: TGTGCCAGCGGGGTGGGACAGGGGCTTAATTCACCCCTCCACTTT
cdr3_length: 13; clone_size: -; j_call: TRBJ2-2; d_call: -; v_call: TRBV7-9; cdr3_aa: CASSTTMTGELFF; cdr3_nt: TGTGCCAGCAGCACGACTATGACCGGGGAGCTGTTTTTT
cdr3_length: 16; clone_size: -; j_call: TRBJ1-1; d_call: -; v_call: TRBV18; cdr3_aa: CASSGGISLLMTEAFF; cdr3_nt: TGTGCCAGCTCGGGGGGGATTAGTCTCCTGATGACTGAAGCTTTCTTT
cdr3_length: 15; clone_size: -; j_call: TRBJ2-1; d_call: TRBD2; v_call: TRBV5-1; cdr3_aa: CASSLDSGGGNEQFF; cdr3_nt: TGCGCCAGCAGCTTGGACAGCGGGGGGGGCAATGAGCAGTTCTTC
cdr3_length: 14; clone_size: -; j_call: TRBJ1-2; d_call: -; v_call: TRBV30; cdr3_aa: CAWSAGVLGYGYTF; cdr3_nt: TGTGCCTGGAGTGCAGGGGTTCTGGGCTATGGCTACACCTTC
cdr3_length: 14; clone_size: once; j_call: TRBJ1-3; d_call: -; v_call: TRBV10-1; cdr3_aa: CASSLKSSGNTIYF; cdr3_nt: TGCGCCAGCAGCCTCAAGAGCTCTGGAAACACCATATATTTT
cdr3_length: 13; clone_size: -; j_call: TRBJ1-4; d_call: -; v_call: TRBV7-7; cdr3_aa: CASSLFDGGKLFF; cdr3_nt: TGTGCTAGCAGCTTATTCGACGGAGGAAAACTGTTTTTT
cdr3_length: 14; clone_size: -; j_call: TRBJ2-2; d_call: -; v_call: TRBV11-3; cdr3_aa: CASSWRGGPGELFF; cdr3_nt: TGTGCCAGCAGCTGGAGGGGGGGCCCCGGGGAGCTGTTTTTT
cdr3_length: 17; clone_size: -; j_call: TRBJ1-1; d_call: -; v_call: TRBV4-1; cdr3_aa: CASSPILLQGVNTEAFF; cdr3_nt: TGCGCCAGCAGCCCTATACTACTACAGGGAGTTAACACTGAAGCTTTCTTT
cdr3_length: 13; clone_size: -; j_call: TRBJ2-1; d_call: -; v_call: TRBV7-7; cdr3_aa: CASSLPGTVEQFF; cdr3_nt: TGTGCTAGCAGCTTACCCGGTACTGTCGAGCAGTTCTTC
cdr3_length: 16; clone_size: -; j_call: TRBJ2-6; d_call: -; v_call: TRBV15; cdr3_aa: CATSTDRNSGANVLTF; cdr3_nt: TGTGCCACCAGCACGGACAGAAACTCTGGGGCCAACGTCCTGACTTTC
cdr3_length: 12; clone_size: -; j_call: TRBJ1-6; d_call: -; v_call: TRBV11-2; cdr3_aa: CASSRGVSPLHF; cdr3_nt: TGTGCCAGCAGCCGCGGGGTTTCACCCCTCCACTTT
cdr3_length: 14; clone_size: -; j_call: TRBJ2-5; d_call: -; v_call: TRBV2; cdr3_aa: CASTKWGGKETQYF; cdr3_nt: TGTGCCAGCACCAAATGGGGGGGCAAAGAGACCCAGTACTTC
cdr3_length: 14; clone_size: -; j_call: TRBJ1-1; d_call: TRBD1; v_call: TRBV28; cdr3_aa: CASNQDRANTEAFF; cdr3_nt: TGTGCCAGCAACCAAGACAGGGCCAACACTGAAGCTTTCTTT
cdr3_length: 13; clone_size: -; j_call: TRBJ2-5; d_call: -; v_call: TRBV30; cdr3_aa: CAWAYGAQETQYF; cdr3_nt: TGTGCCTGGGCCTATGGAGCCCAAGAGACCCAGTACTTC
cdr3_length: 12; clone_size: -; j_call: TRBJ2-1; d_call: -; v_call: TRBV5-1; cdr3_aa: CASSRTYNEQFF; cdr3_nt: TGCGCCAGCAGCCGAACCTACAATGAGCAGTTCTTC
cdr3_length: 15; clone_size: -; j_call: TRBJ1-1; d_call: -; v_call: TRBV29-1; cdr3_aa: CSVKLIVSDYTEAFF; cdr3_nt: TGCAGCGTTAAGCTTATAGTTTCAGATTACACTGAAGCTTTCTTT
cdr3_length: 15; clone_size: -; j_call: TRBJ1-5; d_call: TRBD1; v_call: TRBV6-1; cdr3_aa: CASSERDRVGQPQHF; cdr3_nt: TGTGCCAGCAGTGAACGGGACAGGGTGGGTCAGCCCCAGCATTTT
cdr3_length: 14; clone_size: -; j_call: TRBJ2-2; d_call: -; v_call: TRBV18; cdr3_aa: CASSPRSGAGELFF; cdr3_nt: TGTGCCAGCTCACCGCGGTCGGGTGCCGGGGAGCTGTTTTTT